This TCR beta chain is drawn from a study of blood T cells in healthy people across ages. Study information: For every two T cells, template switching captured about one barcoded beta molecule.

The CDR3 is 14 amino acids. V lost 5 bases and J 5 bases, leaving 19 bases between the germline ends. The germline gives CDR1 DFQATT, CDR2 SNEGSKA (reference sequence). Individuals who donated were healthy Caucasians from Russia aged 6 to 90. Next came a second PCR, run for roughly 7 to 12 cycles, which used a sample-barcoded 5' primer along with a J-beta primer mix. TCRdb reprocessed the 5' RACE reads via MiXCR and lists one record per CDR3 protein. The sample lists approximately 800,000 distinct CDR3 sequences; around 62% were seen once. The sample taken for sequencing was blood. This sequence joins TRBV20-1 and TRBJ2-7; D not certain. The clonotype originates from a man in his thirties or forties in good health. The CDR3 coding sequence is TGCAGTGCTTCCCTGGGGATTTCTAAGAACGAGCAGTACTTC. Protein: CSASLGISKNEQYF.